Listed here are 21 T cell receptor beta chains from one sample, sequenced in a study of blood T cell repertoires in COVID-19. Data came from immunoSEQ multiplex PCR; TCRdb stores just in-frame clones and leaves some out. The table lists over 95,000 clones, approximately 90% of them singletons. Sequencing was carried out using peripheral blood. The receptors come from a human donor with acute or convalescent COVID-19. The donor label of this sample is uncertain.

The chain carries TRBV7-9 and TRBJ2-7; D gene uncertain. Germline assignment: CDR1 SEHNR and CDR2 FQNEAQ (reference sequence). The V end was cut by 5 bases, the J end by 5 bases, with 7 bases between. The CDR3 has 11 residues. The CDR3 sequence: CASSPQDEQYF. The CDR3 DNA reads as TGTGCCAGCAGCCCCCAGGACGAGCAGTACTTC.

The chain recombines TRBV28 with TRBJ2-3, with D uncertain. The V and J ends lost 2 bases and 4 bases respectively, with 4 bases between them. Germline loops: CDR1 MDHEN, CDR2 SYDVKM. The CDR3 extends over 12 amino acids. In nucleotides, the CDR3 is TGTGCCAGCAGTTTAGTCTCAGATACGCAGTATTTT. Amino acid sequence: CASSLVSDTQYF.

The CDR3 is CASSFGDYHREAFF. For the CDR3, the DNA is TGTGCCAGCAGTTTCGGGGACTATCACAGAGAAGCTTTCTTT. This sequence joins TRBV28 and TRBJ1-1; perhaps TRBD1 as D (5 bases). The V gene's germline CDR1 is MDHEN and CDR2 SYDVKM. This CDR3 is 14 amino acids long. Trimming removed 3 bases from V and 8 bases from J, with 16 bases in between.

DNA for the CDR3: TGTGCCAGCAAGGGGGAGTTTAATTCACCCCTCCACTTT. Protein product: CASKGEFNSPLHF. V and J are TRBV2 and TRBJ1-6; TRBD1 might be the D (6 bases). This CDR3 has 13 residues. Trimming left V 7 bases short and J 6 bases short, with 10 bases between. Germline V CDR1 and CDR2: SNHLY, FYNNEI.

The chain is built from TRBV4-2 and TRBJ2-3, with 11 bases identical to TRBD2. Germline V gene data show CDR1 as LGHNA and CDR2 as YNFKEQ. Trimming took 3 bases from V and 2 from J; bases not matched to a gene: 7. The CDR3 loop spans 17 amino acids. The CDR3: CASSQPLAGEVTDTQYF. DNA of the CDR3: TGTGCCAGCAGCCAGCCACTAGCGGGGGAGGTCACAGATACGCAGTATTTT.

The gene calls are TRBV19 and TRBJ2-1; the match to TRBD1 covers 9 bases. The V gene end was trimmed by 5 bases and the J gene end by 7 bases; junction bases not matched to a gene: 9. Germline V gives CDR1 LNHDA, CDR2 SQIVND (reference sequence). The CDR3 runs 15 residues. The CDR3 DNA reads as TGTGCCAGTAGTCTCCCAGGGACAGGGAGTAATGAGCAGTTCTTC. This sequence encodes CASSLPGTGSNEQFF.

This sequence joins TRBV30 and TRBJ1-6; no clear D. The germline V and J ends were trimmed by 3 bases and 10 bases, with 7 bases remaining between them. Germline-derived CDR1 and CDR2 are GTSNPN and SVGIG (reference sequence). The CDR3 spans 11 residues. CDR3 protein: CAWRSGSPLHF. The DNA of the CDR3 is TGTGCCTGGAGAAGCGGGTCACCCCTCCACTTT.

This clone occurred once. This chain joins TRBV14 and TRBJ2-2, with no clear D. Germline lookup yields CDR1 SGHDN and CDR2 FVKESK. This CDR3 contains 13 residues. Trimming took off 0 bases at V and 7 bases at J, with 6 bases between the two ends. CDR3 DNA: TGTGCCAGCAGCCAAGAGCGAAGCGGGGAGCTGTTTTTT. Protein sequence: CASSQERSGELFF. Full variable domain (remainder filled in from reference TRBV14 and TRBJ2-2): EAGVTQFPSHSVIEKGQTVTLRCDPISGHDNLYWYRRVMGKEIKFLLHFVKESKQDESGMPNNRFLAERTGGTYSTLKVQPAELEDSGVYFCASSQERSGELFFGEGSRLTVL.

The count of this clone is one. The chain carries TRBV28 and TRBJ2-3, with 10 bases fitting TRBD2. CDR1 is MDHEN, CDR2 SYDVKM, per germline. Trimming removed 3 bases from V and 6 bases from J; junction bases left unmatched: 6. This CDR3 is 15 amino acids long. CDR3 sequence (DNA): TGTGCCAGCAGTTTGTGGCTAGCGGGGGTGGATACGCAGTATTTT. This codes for CASSLWLAGVDTQYF. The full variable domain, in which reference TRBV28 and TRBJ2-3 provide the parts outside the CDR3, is DVKVTQSSRYLVKRTGEKVFLECVQDMDHENMFWYRQDPGLGLRLIYFSYDVKMKEKGDIPEGYSVSREKKERFSLILESASTNQTSMYLCASSLWLAGVDTQYFGPGTRLTVL.

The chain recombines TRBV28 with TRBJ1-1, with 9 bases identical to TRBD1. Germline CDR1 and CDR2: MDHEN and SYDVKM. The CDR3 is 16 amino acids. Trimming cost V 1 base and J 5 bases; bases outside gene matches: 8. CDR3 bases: TGTGCCAGCAGTTTATACGGGACAGGGTTGGGGACTGAAGCTTTCTTT. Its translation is CASSLYGTGLGTEAFF.

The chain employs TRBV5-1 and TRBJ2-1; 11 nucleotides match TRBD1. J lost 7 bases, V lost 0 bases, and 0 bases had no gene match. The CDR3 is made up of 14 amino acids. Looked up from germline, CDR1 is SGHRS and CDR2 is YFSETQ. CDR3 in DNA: TGCGCCAGCAGCTTGGGGGACAGGGGGAATGAGCAGTTCTTC. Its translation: CASSLGDRGNEQFF.

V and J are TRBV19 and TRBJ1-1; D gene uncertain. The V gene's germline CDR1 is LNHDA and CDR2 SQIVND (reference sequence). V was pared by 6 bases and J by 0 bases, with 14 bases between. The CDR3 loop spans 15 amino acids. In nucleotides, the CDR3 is TGTGCCAGTAGAGGAACATGGACTTTGAACACTGAAGCTTTCTTT. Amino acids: CASRGTWTLNTEAFF.

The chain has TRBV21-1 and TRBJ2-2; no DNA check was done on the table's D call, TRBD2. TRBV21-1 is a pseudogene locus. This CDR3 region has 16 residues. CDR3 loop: CASSKVRTSSTGELFF. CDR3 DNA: TGTGCCAGCAGCAAAGTCAGGACTAGTAGCACCGGGGAGCTGTTTTTT.

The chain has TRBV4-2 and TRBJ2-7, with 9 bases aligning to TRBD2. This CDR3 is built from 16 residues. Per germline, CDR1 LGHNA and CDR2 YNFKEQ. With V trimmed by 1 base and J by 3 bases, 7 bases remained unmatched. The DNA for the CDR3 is TGTGCCAGCAGCCAAGTGGCGACTAGCGGAAACTACGAGCAGTACTTC. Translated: CASSQVATSGNYEQYF.

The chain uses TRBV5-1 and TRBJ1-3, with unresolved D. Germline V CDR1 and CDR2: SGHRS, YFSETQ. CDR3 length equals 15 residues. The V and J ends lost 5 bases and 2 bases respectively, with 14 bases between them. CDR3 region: CASSYSGRTGNTIYF. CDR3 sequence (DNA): TGCGCCAGCAGTTACAGCGGTAGGACTGGAAACACCATATATTTT. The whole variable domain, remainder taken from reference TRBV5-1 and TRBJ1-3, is KAGVTQTPRYLIKTRGQQVTLSCSPISGHRSVSWYQQTPGQGLQFLFEYFSETQRNKGNFPGRFSGRQFSNSRSEMNVSTLELGDSALYLCASSYSGRTGNTIYFGEGSWLTVV.

This chain's CDR3 is CASSPRGAAQETQYF. Written as DNA, the CDR3 is TGTGCCAGCAGTCCCCGGGGGGCGGCCCAAGAGACCCAGTACTTC. The chain employs TRBV27 and TRBJ2-5; D possibly corresponds to TRBD2 (7 bases). V was trimmed by 5 bases and J by 1 base, leaving 14 bases between them. The CDR3 extends over 15 amino acids. Germline CDR1 and CDR2: MNHEY and SMNVEV (reference sequence).

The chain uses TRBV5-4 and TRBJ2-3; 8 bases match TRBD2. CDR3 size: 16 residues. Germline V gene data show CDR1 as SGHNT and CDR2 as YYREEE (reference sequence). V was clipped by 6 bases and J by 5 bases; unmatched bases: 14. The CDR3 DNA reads TGTGCCAGCACCCCGGGAGCGGGAGTTGCGAGAGATACGCAGTATTTT. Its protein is CASTPGAGVARDTQYF.

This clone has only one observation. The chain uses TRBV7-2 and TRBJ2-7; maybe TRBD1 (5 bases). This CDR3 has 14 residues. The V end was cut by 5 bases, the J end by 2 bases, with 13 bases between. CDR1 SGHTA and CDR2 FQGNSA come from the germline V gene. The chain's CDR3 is CASSPGHLPYEQYF. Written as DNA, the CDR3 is TGTGCCAGCAGCCCAGGGCACCTACCCTACGAGCAGTACTTC. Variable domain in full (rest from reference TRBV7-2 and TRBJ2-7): GAGVSQSPSNKVTEKGKDVELRCDPISGHTALYWYRQSLGQGLEFLIYFQGNSAPDKSGLPSDRFSAERTGGSVSTLTIQRTQQEDSAVYLCASSPGHLPYEQYFGPGTRLTVT.

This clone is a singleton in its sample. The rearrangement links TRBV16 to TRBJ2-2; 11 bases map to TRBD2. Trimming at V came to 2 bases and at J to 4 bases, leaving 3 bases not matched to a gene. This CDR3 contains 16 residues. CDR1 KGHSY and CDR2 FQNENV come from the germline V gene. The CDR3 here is CASSQLAGGVTGELFF. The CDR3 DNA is TGTGCCAGCAGCCAACTAGCGGGGGGCGTCACCGGGGAGCTGTTTTTT.

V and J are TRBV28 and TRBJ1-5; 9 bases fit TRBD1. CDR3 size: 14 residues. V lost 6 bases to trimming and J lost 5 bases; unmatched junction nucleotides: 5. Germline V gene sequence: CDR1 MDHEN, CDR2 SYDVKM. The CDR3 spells CASRPTGGYQPQHF. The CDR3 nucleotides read TGTGCCAGCAGACCGACAGGGGGGTATCAGCCCCAGCATTTT. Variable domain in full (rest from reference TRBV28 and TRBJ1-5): DVKVTQSSRYLVKRTGEKVFLECVQDMDHENMFWYRQDPGLGLRLIYFSYDVKMKEKGDIPEGYSVSREKKERFSLILESASTNQTSMYLCASRPTGGYQPQHFGDGTRLSIL.

CDR3 in DNA: TGTGCCAGCAGCCCGCGACAGGGTCTTCCCCTCCACTTT. Protein: CASSPRQGLPLHF. The chain recombines TRBV7-3 with TRBJ1-6; 7 bases line up with TRBD1. The CDR3 is 13 amino acids. V lost 5 bases to trimming and J lost 13 bases; unmatched junction nucleotides: 8. Germline V gene sequence: CDR1 SGHTA, CDR2 FQGTGA.